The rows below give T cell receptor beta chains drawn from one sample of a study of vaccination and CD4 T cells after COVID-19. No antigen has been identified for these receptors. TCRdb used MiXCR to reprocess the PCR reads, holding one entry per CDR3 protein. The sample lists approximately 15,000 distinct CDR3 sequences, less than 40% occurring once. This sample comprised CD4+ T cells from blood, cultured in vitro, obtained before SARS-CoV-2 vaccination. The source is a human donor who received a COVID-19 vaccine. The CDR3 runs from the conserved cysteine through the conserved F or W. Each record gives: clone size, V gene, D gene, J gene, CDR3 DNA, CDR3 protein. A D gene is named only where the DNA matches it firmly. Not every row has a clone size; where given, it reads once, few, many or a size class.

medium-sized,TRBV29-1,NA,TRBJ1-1,TGCAGCGTGGCGAGGACAGTTCCGAACACTGAAGCTTTCTTT,CSVARTVPNTEAFF
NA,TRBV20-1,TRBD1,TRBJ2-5,TGCAGTGCTACACTCGGGACAGGGCGAGAGACCCAGTACTTC,CSATLGTGRETQYF
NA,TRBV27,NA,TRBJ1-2,TGTGCCAGCAGACTGACAGGTAGCATCTATGGCTACACCTTC,CASRLTGSIYGYTF
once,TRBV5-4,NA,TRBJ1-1,TGTGCCAGCATCCCGACAGGCCAATCGAACACTGAAGCTTTCTTT,CASIPTGQSNTEAFF
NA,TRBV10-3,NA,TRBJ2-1,TGTGCCATCAGCGCAGGGTCCGCTGAGCAGTTCTTC,CAISAGSAEQFF
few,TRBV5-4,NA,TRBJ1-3,TGTGCCAGCAGCGTTCAGGGGAGATCGGAGGGAAACACCATATATTTT,CASSVQGRSEGNTIYF
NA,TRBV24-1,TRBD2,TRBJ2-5,TGTGCCACCAGTACGGGGGGGGCTACTCGAGAGACCCAGTACTTC,CATSTGGATRETQYF
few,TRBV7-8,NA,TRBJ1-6,TGTGCCAGCAGCCGGGAGGGAAGCTCCTATAATTCACCCCTCCACTTT,CASSREGSSYNSPLHF
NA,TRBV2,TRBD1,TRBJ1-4,TGTGCCAGCAGGACAGGGGGCAATGAAAAACTGTTTTTT,CASRTGGNEKLFF
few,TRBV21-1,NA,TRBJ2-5,TGTGCCCGAACTCCGAGACCAGGGGAAATGGGAGAGACCCAGTACTTC,CARTPRPGEMGETQYF
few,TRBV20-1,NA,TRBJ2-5,TGCAGTGCTAGCTGGCGGGTGGGCCAAGAGACCCAGTACTTC,CSASWRVGQETQYF
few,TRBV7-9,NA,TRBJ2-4,TGTGCCGTTGACAGCGACAAAAACATTCAGTACTTC,CAVDSDKNIQYF
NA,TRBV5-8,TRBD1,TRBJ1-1,TGTGCCAGCAGCTTGAAATACAGGGGGCGAGGCCACACTGAAGCTTTCTTT,CASSLKYRGRGHTEAFF
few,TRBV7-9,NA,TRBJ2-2,TGTGCCAGCAGCCCCCCTGGGAGACTGGGAACCGGGGAGCTGTTTTTT,CASSPPGRLGTGELFF
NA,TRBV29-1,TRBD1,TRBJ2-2,TGCAGCGCCCGACAGGGGGCGAACACCGGGGAGCTGTTTTTT,CSARQGANTGELFF
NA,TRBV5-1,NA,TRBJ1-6,TGCGCCAGCAGCTCGTCCATACCAGGGTCCCACTCCTATAATTCACCCCTCCACTTT,CASSSSIPGSHSYNSPLHF
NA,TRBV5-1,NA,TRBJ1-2,TGCGCCAGCAGCTTGGAGGCAGGGGAATCCTATGGCTACACCTTC,CASSLEAGESYGYTF
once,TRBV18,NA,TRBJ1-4,TGTGCCAGCTCACCGAGGGAGGGGAATAGCGAAAAACTGTTTTTT,CASSPREGNSEKLFF